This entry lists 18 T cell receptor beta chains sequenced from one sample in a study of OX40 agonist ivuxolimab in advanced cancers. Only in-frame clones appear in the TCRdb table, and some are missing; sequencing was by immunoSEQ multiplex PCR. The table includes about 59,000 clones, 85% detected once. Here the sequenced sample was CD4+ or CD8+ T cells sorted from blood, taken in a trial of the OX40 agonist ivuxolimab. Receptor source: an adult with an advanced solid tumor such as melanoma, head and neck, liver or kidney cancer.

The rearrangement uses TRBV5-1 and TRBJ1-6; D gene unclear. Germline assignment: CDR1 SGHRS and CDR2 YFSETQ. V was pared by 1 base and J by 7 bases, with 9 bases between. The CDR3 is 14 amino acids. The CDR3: CASSLRSINSPLHF. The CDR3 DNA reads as TGCGCCAGCAGCTTGCGGTCCATCAATTCACCCCTCCACTTT.

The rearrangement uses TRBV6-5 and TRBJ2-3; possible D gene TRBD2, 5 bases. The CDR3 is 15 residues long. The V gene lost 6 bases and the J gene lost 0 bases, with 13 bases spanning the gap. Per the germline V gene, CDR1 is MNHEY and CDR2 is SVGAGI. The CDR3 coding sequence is TGTGCCAGCAGCCCACAAAGCGGAAGCACAGATACGCAGTATTTT. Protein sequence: CASSPQSGSTDTQYF.

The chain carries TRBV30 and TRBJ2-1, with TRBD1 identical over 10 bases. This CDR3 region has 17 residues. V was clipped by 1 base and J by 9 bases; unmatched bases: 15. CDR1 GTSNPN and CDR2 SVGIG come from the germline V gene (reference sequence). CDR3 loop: CAWSGPGTGEVLAEQFF. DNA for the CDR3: TGTGCCTGGAGTGGGCCTGGGACAGGGGAGGTTTTAGCTGAGCAGTTCTTC.

Written as DNA, the CDR3 is TGTGCCAGCAGTTACCGACTAGATACGCAGTATTTT. It yields the protein CASSYRLDTQYF. The chain has TRBV2 and TRBJ2-3; D remains ambiguous. V was trimmed by 5 bases and J by 5 bases, leaving 8 bases between them. The germline V gene has CDR1 SNHLY and CDR2 FYNNEI. The CDR3 spans 12 residues. The full variable domain, rest sourced from reference TRBV2 and TRBJ2-3, is EPEVTQTPSHQVTQMGQEVILRCVPISNHLYFYWYRQILGQKVEFLVSFYNNEISEKSEIFDDQFSVERPDGSNFTLKIRSTKLEDSAMYFCASSYRLDTQYFGPGTRLTVL.

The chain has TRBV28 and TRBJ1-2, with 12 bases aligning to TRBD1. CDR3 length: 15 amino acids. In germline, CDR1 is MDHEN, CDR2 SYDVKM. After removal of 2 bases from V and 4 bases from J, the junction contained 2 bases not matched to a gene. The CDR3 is CASSLGDRGPYGYTF. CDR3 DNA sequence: TGTGCCAGCAGTTTAGGGGACAGGGGGCCCTATGGCTACACCTTC.

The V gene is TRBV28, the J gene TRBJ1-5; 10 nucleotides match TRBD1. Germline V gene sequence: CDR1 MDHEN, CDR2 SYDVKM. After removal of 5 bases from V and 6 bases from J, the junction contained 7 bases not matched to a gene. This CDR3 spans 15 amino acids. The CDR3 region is CASSPQTGGGQPQHF. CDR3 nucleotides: TGTGCCAGCAGTCCACAGACAGGGGGCGGTCAGCCCCAGCATTTT.

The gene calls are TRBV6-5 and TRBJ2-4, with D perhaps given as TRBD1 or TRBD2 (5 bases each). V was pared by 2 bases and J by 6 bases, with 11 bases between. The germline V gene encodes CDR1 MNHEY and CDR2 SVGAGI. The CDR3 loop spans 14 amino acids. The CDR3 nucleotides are TGTGCCAGCAGTTACGGGACCCCGGGAAACATTCAGTACTTC. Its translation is CASSYGTPGNIQYF.

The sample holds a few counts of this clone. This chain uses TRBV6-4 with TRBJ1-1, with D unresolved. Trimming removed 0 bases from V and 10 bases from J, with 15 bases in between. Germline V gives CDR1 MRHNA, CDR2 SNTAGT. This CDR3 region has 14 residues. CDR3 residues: CASSDSNQMEGAFF. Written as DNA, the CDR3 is TGTGCCAGCAGTGACTCGAACCAGATGGAGGGAGCTTTCTTT.

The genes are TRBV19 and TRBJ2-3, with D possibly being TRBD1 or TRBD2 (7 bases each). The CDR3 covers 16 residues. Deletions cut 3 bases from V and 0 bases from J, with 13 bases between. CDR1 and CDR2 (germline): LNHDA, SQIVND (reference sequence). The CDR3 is CASSIQGGVSTDTQYF. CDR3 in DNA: TGTGCCAGTAGTATTCAGGGGGGGGTAAGCACAGATACGCAGTATTTT.

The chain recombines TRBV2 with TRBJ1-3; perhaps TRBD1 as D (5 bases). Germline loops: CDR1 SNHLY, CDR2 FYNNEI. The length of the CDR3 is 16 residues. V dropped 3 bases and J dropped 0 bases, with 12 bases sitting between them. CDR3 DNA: TGTGCCAGCAGTGACCACAGGTCGAGCTCTGGAAACACCATATATTTT. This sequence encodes CASSDHRSSSGNTIYF.

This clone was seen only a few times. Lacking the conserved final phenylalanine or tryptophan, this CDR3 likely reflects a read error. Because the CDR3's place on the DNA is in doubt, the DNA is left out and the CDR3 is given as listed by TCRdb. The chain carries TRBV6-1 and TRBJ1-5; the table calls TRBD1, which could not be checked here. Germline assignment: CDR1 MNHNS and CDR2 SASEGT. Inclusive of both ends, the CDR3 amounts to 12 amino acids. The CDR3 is CASSERDRPSHL.

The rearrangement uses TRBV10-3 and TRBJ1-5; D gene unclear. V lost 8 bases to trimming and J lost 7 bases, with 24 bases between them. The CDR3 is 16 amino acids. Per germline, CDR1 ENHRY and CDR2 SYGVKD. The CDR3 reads CAIGPGSVGGGQPQHF. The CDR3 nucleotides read TGTGCCATCGGTCCGGGTTCAGTGGGCGGTGGGCAGCCCCAGCATTTT.

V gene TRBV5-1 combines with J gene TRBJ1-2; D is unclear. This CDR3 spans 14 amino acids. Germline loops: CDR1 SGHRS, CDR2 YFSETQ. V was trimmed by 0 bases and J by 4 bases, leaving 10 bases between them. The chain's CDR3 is CASSLGQPSYGYTF. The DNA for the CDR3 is TGCGCCAGCAGCTTGGGTCAGCCTTCCTATGGCTACACCTTC.

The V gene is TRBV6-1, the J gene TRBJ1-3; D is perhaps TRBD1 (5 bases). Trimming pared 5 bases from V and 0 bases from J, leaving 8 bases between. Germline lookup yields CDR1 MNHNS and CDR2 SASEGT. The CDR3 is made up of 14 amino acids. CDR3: CASSSGSSGNTIYF. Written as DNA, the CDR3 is TGTGCCAGCAGTTCAGGGAGCTCTGGAAACACCATATATTTT.

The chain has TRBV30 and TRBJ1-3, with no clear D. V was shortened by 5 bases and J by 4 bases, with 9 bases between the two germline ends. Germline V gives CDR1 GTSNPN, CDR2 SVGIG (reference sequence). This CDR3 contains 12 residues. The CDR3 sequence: CAWGPSGNTIYF. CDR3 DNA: TGTGCCTGGGGGCCATCCGGAAACACCATATATTTT.

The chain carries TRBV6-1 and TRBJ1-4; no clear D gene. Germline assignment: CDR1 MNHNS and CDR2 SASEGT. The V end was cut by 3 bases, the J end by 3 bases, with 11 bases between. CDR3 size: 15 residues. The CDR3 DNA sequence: TGTGCCAGCAGTGACCCCGGCACCTCTAATGAAAAACTGTTTTTT. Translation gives CASSDPGTSNEKLFF.

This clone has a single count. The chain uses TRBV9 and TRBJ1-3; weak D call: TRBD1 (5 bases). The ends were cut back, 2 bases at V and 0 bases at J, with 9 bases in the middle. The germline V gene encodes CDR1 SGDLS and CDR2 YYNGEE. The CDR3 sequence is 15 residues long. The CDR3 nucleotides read TGTGCCAGCAGCGTCGACAGCGGCTCTGGAAACACCATATATTTT. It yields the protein CASSVDSGSGNTIYF.

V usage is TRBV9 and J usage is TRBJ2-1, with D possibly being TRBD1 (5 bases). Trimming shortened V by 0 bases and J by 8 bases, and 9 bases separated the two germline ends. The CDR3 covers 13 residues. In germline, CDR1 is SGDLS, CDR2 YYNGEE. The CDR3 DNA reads TGTGCCAGCAGCGTAGGGACCAGGGATGAGCAGTTCTTC. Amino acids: CASSVGTRDEQFF.